This entry is about one TCR beta chain. Its antigen is as yet unknown. The junction and the germline gene differ at one end; a read error may be behind it. This specimen comes from a study of cytomegalovirus exposure and HLA in healthy donors. Primers for the PCR totalled 60 Vbeta and 13 Jbeta. Clones were sequenced by immunoSEQ multiplex PCR, and TCRdb holds only the in-frame ones, with some missing. The table lists approximately 95,000 clones, more than 70% of them singletons, with around 9.9% in the top ten. Germline assignment: CDR1 MGHRA and CDR2 YSYEKL. The CDR3 loop spans 12 amino acids. Study results and limitations: It was only CMV serostatus that was available as immune exposure information.

The chain carries TRBV4-1 and TRBJ2-7; TRBD2 is a possible D gene (6 bases). The sequence derives from a man between 18 and 29 years old in good health and CMV-seropositive. Sequenced: PBMCs. The DNA of the CDR3 is TGCGCCAGCAGCCATATAATATCGGGACTCAGCTTC. This encodes CASSHIISGLSF.